Each of the 29 T cell receptor beta chains below was sequenced from the same sample in a study of blood T cell repertoires in COVID-19. The data were produced by immunoSEQ multiplex PCR, yet TCRdb's version contains in-frame clones alone and is incomplete. The table records 210,000 or so clones, around 81% of them present only once. The sequenced sample was PBMCs or T cells enriched from blood (not recorded which). These receptors originate from a woman in her fifties or sixties with acute COVID-19.

The chain carries TRBV6-1 and TRBJ2-1, with 9 bases that match TRBD2. The V gene end was trimmed by 3 bases and the J gene end by 9 bases; junction bases not matched to a gene: 9. This CDR3 has 15 residues. Germline V CDR1 and CDR2: MNHNS, SASEGT. The CDR3 DNA reads TGTGCCAGCAGTGAGTCCGGCGGGAGGGCCATTGAGCAGTTCTTC. Its translation: CASSESGGRAIEQFF.

The V call is TRBV7-2, the J call TRBJ1-6, with D perhaps matching TRBD1 (6 bases). This CDR3 comprises 16 residues. Trimming shortened V by 5 bases and J by 7 bases, and 18 bases separated the two germline ends. Germline V gene lookup returns CDR1 SGHTA and CDR2 FQGNSA. CDR3 region: CASSLRTGSENSPLHF. DNA for the CDR3: TGTGCCAGCAGCCTCCGAACAGGGAGTGAGAATTCACCCCTCCACTTT.

A word on this clone: Other DNA sequences from this sample encode an identical CDR3 as well. V and J are TRBV7-2 and TRBJ1-4; D perhaps matches TRBD1 (6 bases). Germline-derived CDR1 and CDR2 are SGHTA and FQGNSA. The CDR3 loop spans 15 amino acids. Trimming took off 1 base at V and 5 bases at J, with 11 bases between the two ends. The CDR3 DNA sequence: TGTGCCAGCAGCTTAGGGGGGGGGCGGAATGAAAAACTGTTTTTT. Translating it yields CASSLGGGRNEKLFF.

This clone was counted only a few times. The genes are TRBV10-3 and TRBJ1-5, with D perhaps TRBD1 (6 bases). The germline gives CDR1 ENHRY, CDR2 SYGVKD. V lost 0 bases to trimming and J lost 7 bases, with 10 bases between them. This CDR3 is built from 14 residues. The CDR3 nucleotides are TGTGCCATCAGTGAGTCGACAGGACGCCAGCCCCAGCATTTT. It translates to CAISESTGRQPQHF.

The rearrangement links TRBV6-5 to TRBJ1-1; tentatively, D is TRBD1 (5 bases). The CDR3 contains 15 residues. V was clipped by 4 bases and J by 4 bases, with 16 bases between them. The germline V gene encodes CDR1 MNHEY and CDR2 SVGAGI. The CDR3: CASSLLRTGGTEAFF. The DNA of the CDR3 is TGTGCCAGCAGTTTACTACGGACCGGGGGCACTGAAGCTTTCTTT.

This clone showed up just a few times. CDR3 nucleotides: TGTGCCAGCAGTTTACAATCGAGGTTTTCCAATCAGCCCCAGCATTTT. The encoded protein is CASSLQSRFSNQPQHF. The chain joins TRBV28 to TRBJ1-5; no firm D call. The CDR3 extends over 16 amino acids. Germline V gene lookup returns CDR1 MDHEN and CDR2 SYDVKM. The germline V and J ends were trimmed by 2 bases and 3 bases, with 14 bases remaining between them. The whole variable domain, filled in from reference TRBV28 and TRBJ1-5, reads DVKVTQSSRYLVKRTGEKVFLECVQDMDHENMFWYRQDPGLGLRLIYFSYDVKMKEKGDIPEGYSVSREKKERFSLILESASTNQTSMYLCASSLQSRFSNQPQHFGDGTRLSIL.

This chain connects TRBV7-2 to TRBJ2-1, with 10 nucleotides matching TRBD2. V shed 5 bases, J shed 9 bases, and the junction held 10 bases outside the gene matches. CDR1 is SGHTA and CDR2 is FQGNSA in the germline V gene. CDR3 length: 15 amino acids. Written as DNA, the CDR3 is TGTGCCAGCAGCCCACGGACTAGCGGTAGTAGTGAGCAGTTCTTC. It yields the protein CASSPRTSGSSEQFF.

This clone was picked up a small number of times. This chain joins TRBV7-2 and TRBJ1-3; D is unresolved. V lost 7 bases, J lost 1 base, and 11 bases lay in between. CDR1 is SGHTA, CDR2 FQGNSA, per germline. The CDR3 runs 14 residues. The CDR3 nucleotides are TGTGCCAGCACCCCCGCGGTATCTGGAAACACCATATATTTT. Its translation is CASTPAVSGNTIYF.

The J gene is TRBJ2-2, the V gene TRBV19; 7 bases agree with TRBD2. From germline, CDR1 is LNHDA and CDR2 SQIVND (reference sequence). CDR3 size: 17 residues. Trimming at V came to 3 bases and at J to 2 bases, leaving 9 bases not matched to a gene. The CDR3 loop is CASSIRPSGTNTGELFF. The CDR3 bases are TGTGCCAGTAGTATCAGGCCTAGCGGCACAAACACCGGGGAGCTGTTTTTT.

V is TRBV2 and J is TRBJ2-7; 11 nucleotides match TRBD2. Germline loops: CDR1 SNHLY, CDR2 FYNNEI. The CDR3 consists of 16 residues. Trimming removed 6 bases from V and 2 bases from J; junction bases left unmatched: 9. The CDR3 DNA follows: TGTGCCAGCAGAGAGACTAGCGGGGTTTCAACCTACGAGCAGTACTTC. Translation gives CASRETSGVSTYEQYF.

About this clone itself: Other DNA sequences in this specimen translate into the identical CDR3. The J gene is TRBJ2-7, the V gene TRBV5-8; D possibly corresponds to TRBD1 (6 bases). V lost 2 bases to trimming and J lost 1 base, with 13 bases between them. Germline-derived CDR1 and CDR2 are SGHTS and YDEGEE. CDR3 length: 15 amino acids. CDR3 protein: CASSFSGRGSYEQYF. As DNA, the CDR3 is TGTGCCAGCAGCTTCTCGGGCAGGGGATCCTACGAGCAGTACTTC.

The chain joins TRBV1 to TRBJ2-1; TRBD2 is the table's D call and was not checked against the DNA. TRBV1 is described as a pseudogene. The CDR3 contains 16 residues. CDR3 protein: CTSSQVLPWTSCEQFF. The DNA of the CDR3 is TGCACCAGCAGCCAAGTCCTACCTTGGACTAGCTGTGAGCAGTTCTTC.

This chain uses TRBV18 with TRBJ1-5; D uncertain. The germline V and J ends were trimmed by 4 bases and 2 bases, with 9 bases remaining between them. Per the germline V gene, CDR1 is KGHSH and CDR2 is LQKENI. This CDR3 region has 14 residues. CDR3 sequence (DNA): TGTGCCAGCTCACAAGACACAGGCAATCAGCCCCAGCATTTT. Amino acid sequence: CASSQDTGNQPQHF.

This chain connects TRBV21-1 to TRBJ2-7; the tabulated D call, TRBD2, remains unverified against the DNA. TRBV21-1 is described as a pseudogene. This CDR3 spans 12 amino acids. CDR3 protein: CASSKVLYEQYF. Written as DNA, the CDR3 is TGTGCCAGCAGCAAAGTACTGTACGAGCAGTACTTC.

Of note for this clone: An end of the junction differs from the germline gene, which may be a read error. The CDR3 DNA reads as TGTGCGAGTAGAGAACAGGTTAATCAGCCCCAGCATTTT. Residues: CASREQVNQPQHF. The V call is TRBV19, the J call TRBJ1-5; D is possibly TRBD1 (5 bases). The CDR3 runs 13 residues. Germline values: CDR1 LNHDA, CDR2 SQIVND (reference sequence).

The chain carries TRBV7-2 and TRBJ1-1; no clear D gene. This CDR3 is 13 amino acids long. From germline, CDR1 is SGHTA and CDR2 FQGNSA. The germline V and J ends were trimmed by 8 bases and 0 bases, with 10 bases remaining between them. The chain's CDR3 is CASRGLMNTEAFF. CDR3 nucleotide sequence: TGTGCCAGCCGAGGCCTAATGAACACTGAAGCTTTCTTT.

The V gene is TRBV18, the J gene TRBJ2-7, with 7 positions matching TRBD1. This CDR3 contains 12 residues. J gave up 7 bases and V 3 bases, and 3 bases lay outside the gene matches. Looked up from germline, CDR1 is KGHSH and CDR2 is LQKENI. In DNA, the CDR3 is TGTGCCAGCTCACCTGCAGGGGGTGAGCAGTACTTC. Its protein is CASSPAGGEQYF.

This clone appeared a single time. The chain combines TRBV18 with TRBJ2-7; TRBD1 aligns across 9 bases. V shed 2 bases, J shed 4 bases, and the junction held 6 bases outside the gene matches. The CDR3 extends over 15 amino acids. Germline V gene data show CDR1 as KGHSH and CDR2 as LQKENI. The CDR3 here is CASSPNRGRLYEQYF. In DNA form, the CDR3 reads TGTGCCAGCTCACCAAACAGGGGGCGCTTATACGAGCAGTACTTC.

The CDR3: CASSVISEAYNEQFF. CDR3 bases: TGTGCCAGCAGCGTGATTAGCGAAGCCTACAATGAGCAGTTCTTC. This rearrangement joins TRBV9 to TRBJ2-1; weak D call: TRBD2 (5 bases). Trimming cost V 2 bases and J 2 bases, with 11 bases left between them. CDR3 length: 15 amino acids. Germline CDR1 reads SGDLS; CDR2 reads YYNGEE.

This chain connects TRBV2 to TRBJ2-3; D call uncertain. This CDR3 region has 14 residues. Germline assignment: CDR1 SNHLY and CDR2 FYNNEI. V gave up 5 bases and J gave up 0 bases, with 9 bases separating them. The CDR3: CASSNSPSTDTQYF. The DNA of the CDR3 is TGTGCCAGCAGTAACAGTCCTAGCACAGATACGCAGTATTTT.

CDR3 nucleotides: TGTGCCAGCAGCTCATCCGGGACAGGGGGCAACGAAAAACTGTTTTTT. Its translation: CASSSSGTGGNEKLFF. J is TRBJ1-4 and V is TRBV5-6; 12 bases are shared with TRBD1. The germline gives CDR1 SGHDT, CDR2 YYEEEE. Trimming cost V 3 bases and J 8 bases; bases outside gene matches: 8. The CDR3 has 16 residues. Complete variable domain (other parts from reference TRBV5-6 and TRBJ1-4): DAGVTQSPTHLIKTRGQQVTLRCSPKSGHDTVSWYQQALGQGPQFIFQYYEEEERQRGNFPDRFSGHQFPNYSSELNVNALLLGDSALYLCASSSSGTGGNEKLFFGSGTQLSVL.

The rearrangement joins TRBV7-2 to TRBJ1-4; D uncertain. Trimming took 1 base from V and 5 from J, leaving 5 bases between them. Germline V gene data show CDR1 as SGHTA and CDR2 as FQGNSA. The CDR3 has 13 residues. CDR3 nucleotide sequence: TGTGCCAGCAGCTTAGGGCAGAATGAAAAACTGTTTTTT. Translation: CASSLGQNEKLFF.

V is TRBV4-1 and J is TRBJ1-2, with 7 bases that match TRBD1. Germline V gene data show CDR1 as MGHRA and CDR2 as YSYEKL. J was trimmed by 3 bases and V by 1 base; bases with no gene match: 11. The CDR3 consists of 17 residues. The CDR3 spells CASSQVPGQSGYYGYTF. The CDR3 bases are TGCGCCAGCAGCCAAGTCCCGGGACAGTCCGGTTACTATGGCTACACCTTC.

J is TRBJ2-1 and V is TRBV18; 9 nucleotides align to TRBD2. V was clipped by 6 bases and J by 10 bases; unmatched bases: 16. Germline assignment: CDR1 KGHSH and CDR2 LQKENI. The CDR3 runs 16 residues. The CDR3 sequence is CASSKQGPSGIEEQFF. The CDR3 coding sequence is TGTGCCAGCTCCAAACAAGGGCCTAGCGGGATTGAGGAGCAGTTCTTC.

The chain employs TRBV19 and TRBJ1-1, with a possible D match to TRBD1 (6 bases). The CDR3 runs to 17 residues. Per the germline V gene, CDR1 is LNHDA and CDR2 is SQIVND (reference sequence). V was pared by 5 bases and J by 2 bases, with 21 bases between. CDR3 bases: TGTGCCAGTAGTGTTATCATCAGGGGAGGGAGAAACACTGAAGCTTTCTTT. This translates into CASSVIIRGGRNTEAFF.

The chain is built from TRBV11-3 and TRBJ2-1; 8 nucleotides align to TRBD1. The CDR3 contains 15 residues. V lost 4 bases and J lost 0; bases outside the gene matches: 2. Germline CDR1 is SGHNT and CDR2 is YENEEA. This CDR3 reads CASSWGQASYNEQFF. CDR3 DNA sequence: TGTGCCAGCAGCTGGGGACAGGCCTCCTACAATGAGCAGTTCTTC. The full variable domain, rest sourced from reference TRBV11-3 and TRBJ2-1, is EAGVVQSPRYKIIEKKQPVAFWCNPISGHNTLYWYLQNLGQGPELLIRYENEEAVDDSQLPKDRFSAERLKGVDSTLKIQPAELGDSAVYLCASSWGQASYNEQFFGPGTRLTVL.

The V call is TRBV28, the J call TRBJ1-1, with D unclear. Between the trimmed V and J ends, which lost 3 bases and 4 bases, there was a span of 18 bases. Germline CDR1 is MDHEN and CDR2 is SYDVKM. The CDR3 spans 16 residues. As DNA, the CDR3 is TGTGCCAGCAGTTTCGGAGGGAGAGGGAGGATCACTGAAGCTTTCTTT. It translates to CASSFGGRGRITEAFF.

The gene calls are TRBV5-1 and TRBJ2-3; D is ambiguous. V lost 3 bases and J 0 bases, leaving 8 bases between the germline ends. CDR3 length: 14 residues. Germline lookup yields CDR1 SGHRS and CDR2 YFSETQ. The CDR3 loop is CASSSLTSTDTQYF. CDR3 in DNA: TGCGCCAGCAGCTCGCTTACTAGCACAGATACGCAGTATTTT.

The J gene is TRBJ2-7, the V gene TRBV7-2; D perhaps matches TRBD2 (6 bases). This CDR3 has 15 amino acids. V gave up 1 base and J gave up 2 bases, with 12 bases separating them. Per the germline V gene, CDR1 is SGHTA and CDR2 is FQGNSA. The CDR3 sequence is CASSLGGGAPYEQYF. CDR3 nucleotides: TGTGCCAGCAGCTTAGGGGGAGGAGCACCCTACGAGCAGTACTTC. The variable domain in full, with the rest retrieved from reference TRBV7-2 and TRBJ2-7, is GAGVSQSPSNKVTEKGKDVELRCDPISGHTALYWYRQSLGQGLEFLIYFQGNSAPDKSGLPSDRFSAERTGGSVSTLTIQRTQQEDSAVYLCASSLGGGAPYEQYFGPGTRLTVT.